This is a list of T cell receptor beta chains from one sample in a study of cytomegalovirus exposure and HLA in healthy donors. Profiling relied on immunoSEQ multiplex PCR, and the TCRdb table lists in-frame clones only, not all of them. The sample shows 160,000 or so clones, roughly 80% of them seen only once. Sequences were obtained from PBMCs. The receptor set was obtained from a man between 40 and 49 years old in good health and CMV-seronegative. Both conserved end residues are part of each CDR3. Each record gives: J gene, D gene, clone size, V gene, CDR3 DNA, CDR3 protein. The D gene is left open where the match is weak. A clone size is listed for some rows: how often the clone was seen (once, few, many), or a class if it is expanded.

TRBJ1-4,.,few,TRBV6-4,TGTGCCAGCAGTGACGAGCTATGGCGGTTAGAGGAAAAACTGTTTTTT,CASSDELWRLEEKLFF
TRBJ1-1,TRBD1,.,TRBV29-1,TGCAGCGTTGATTTCGGGACAGGGAACACTGAAGCTTTCTTT,CSVDFGTGNTEAFF
TRBJ1-1,.,few,TRBV19,TGTGCCAGTAGTATGGTCGGTCCTTTTGAAGCTTTCTTT,CASSMVGPFEAFF
TRBJ1-5,.,few,TRBV30,TGTGCCTGGAGTGTACGCAGGGATAGCAATCAGCCCCAGCATTTT,CAWSVRRDSNQPQHF
TRBJ2-1,TRBD2,once,TRBV7-9,TGTGCCAGCAGCTTAGGGGGACTAAACAACAATGAGCAGTTCTTC,CASSLGGLNNNEQFF
TRBJ1-2,.,few,TRBV6-6,TGTGCCAGCAGCCGCGGGACTAACTATGGCTACACCTTC,CASSRGTNYGYTF
TRBJ2-5,TRBD2,.,TRBV5-8,TGTGCCAGCAGTCCTGGACTAGCGGGGGGCCGAGAGACCCAGTACTTC,CASSPGLAGGRETQYF
TRBJ1-2,.,.,TRBV5-8,TGTGCCAGCAGCTTGGTCCGACTCGGAGGTAACTATGGCTACACCTTC,CASSLVRLGGNYGYTF
TRBJ1-1,TRBD1,.,TRBV7-8,TGTGCCAGCAGCCCCCCCTATGACAGGGATAAAACTGAAGCTTTCTTT,CASSPPYDRDKTEAFF
TRBJ2-1,TRBD1,.,TRBV5-1,TGCGCCAGCAGCCCCCCGGGACAGGGTGGGAATGAGCAGTTCTTC,CASSPPGQGGNEQFF
TRBJ2-5,TRBD2,.,TRBV4-3,TGCGCCAGCAGCCTACGGGGGGACGAACAAGAGACCCAGTACTTC,CASSLRGDEQETQYF
TRBJ1-1,.,.,TRBV5-6,TGTGCCAGCAGCTCTTTGCGGCAGGGGAACACTGAAGCTTTCTTT,CASSSLRQGNTEAFF
TRBJ1-5,.,.,TRBV2,TGTGCCAGCTGGGGGGAAGGGCCCCAGCATTTT,CASWGEGPQHF
TRBJ2-2,.,few,TRBV27,TGTGCCAGCACCAGGGAGAACACCGGGGAGCTGTTTTTT,CASTRENTGELFF
TRBJ1-5,TRBD1,.,TRBV15,TGTGCCACCAGGAAGGGACAGGGCCTAAGATGGCCCCAGCATTTT,CATRKGQGLRWPQHF
TRBJ2-2,.,.,TRBV6-5,TGTGCCAGCAGTTACTTCGGGTTTGACACCGGGGAGCTGTTTTTT,CASSYFGFDTGELFF
TRBJ2-3,.,.,TRBV2,TGTGCCGGCCGACTAGACCAAGGGGCAGATACGCAGTATTTT,CAGRLDQGADTQYF
TRBJ2-1,TRBD2,few,TRBV5-8,TGTGCCAGCAGCACAGGGGGACTAGCGGGGGGTTCTGGAACGGGTGAGCAGTTCTTC,CASSTGGLAGGSGTGEQFF
TRBJ2-1,TRBD1,.,TRBV7-9,TGTGCCAGCAGCCCCCGACCTGGGACAGGGTTAAGCAATGAGCAGTTCTTC,CASSPRPGTGLSNEQFF
TRBJ1-1,TRBD1,.,TRBV5-6,TGTGCCAGCAGCCTGACAGGGCTAAACACTGAAGCTTTCTTT,CASSLTGLNTEAFF
TRBJ1-2,.,.,TRBV25-1,TGTGCCAGCAGTGACCGGGGGGAAGGCTACACCTTC,CASSDRGEGYTF
TRBJ1-2,.,.,TRBV5-6,TGTGCCAGCAGCTTGGTTGGGGGGGCGGTTGTCTACACCTTC,CASSLVGGAVVYTF
TRBJ2-3,.,.,TRBV7-8,TGTGCCAGCAGCTTAGTGGACAGCCACACAGATACGCAGTATTTT,CASSLVDSHTDTQYF
TRBJ1-1,TRBD1,.,TRBV5-1,TGCGCCAGCAGCTCACAGGGGACCAACACTGAAGCTTTCTTT,CASSSQGTNTEAFF
TRBJ1-5,TRBD1,.,TRBV4-3,TGCGCCAGCAGCCATGAACAGGGGAGGCATCAGCCCCAGCATTTT,CASSHEQGRHQPQHF
TRBJ2-7,TRBD2,.,TRBV5-1,TGCGCCAGCAGCTTTGGCGTCGCGGGGGACCTCGCCTACGAGCAGTACTTC,CASSFGVAGDLAYEQYF
TRBJ2-3,TRBD1,.,TRBV9,TGTGCCAGCAGCGCCTCCCCGGGACAGGGTACGCATTTT,CASSASPGQGTHF
TRBJ1-1,.,.,TRBV5-4,TGTGCCGGCAGCTTGGGGGCAGGGTCAGAAGCTTTCTTT,CAGSLGAGSEAFF
TRBJ1-6,TRBD1,.,TRBV29-1,TGCAGCGCCACGACAGGGGGCAGAGATTCACCCCTCCACTTT,CSATTGGRDSPLHF
TRBJ2-7,.,.,TRBV4-1,TGCGCCAGCAGCCAAGCCGGGGGCGAGCAGTACTTC,CASSQAGGEQYF
TRBJ2-2,TRBD2,.,TRBV7-9,TGTGCCAGCAGTTCCGATCGGGGGGGCCCGCACACCGGGGAGCTGTTTTTT,CASSSDRGGPHTGELFF
TRBJ2-3,.,.,TRBV10-3,TGTGCCGTTAAGGGGGGGCAAGATCCTGGAGATACGCAGTATTTT,CAVKGGQDPGDTQYF
TRBJ2-2,TRBD1,.,TRBV27,TGTGCCAGCAGTTTATGGCTCGGGACAGGGAACACCGGGGAGCTGTTTTTT,CASSLWLGTGNTGELFF
TRBJ1-6,.,.,TRBV25-1,TGTGCCAGCCTCCGGGACTTAGGTTCACCCCTCCACTTT,CASLRDLGSPLHF
TRBJ2-7,TRBD2,.,TRBV4-3,TGCGCCAAGCCGTGGGGGGGGTACTACGAGCAGTACTTC,CAKPWGGYYEQYF
TRBJ1-5,TRBD1,.,TRBV19,TGTGCCAGTAGTCGCGCGACAGGGGTAAGGCAGCCCCAGCATTTT,CASSRATGVRQPQHF
TRBJ2-2,.,.,TRBV7-3,TGTGCCAGCAGCCCCCTGACCGGGGAGCTGTTTTTT,CASSPLTGELFF
TRBJ2-7,.,.,TRBV28,TGTGCCAGCAGCAGACCGGGACAAGAGAACGAGCAGTACTTC,CASSRPGQENEQYF
TRBJ1-1,.,.,TRBV18,TGTGCCAGCTCCCTAGCCTTAGGCAATACTGAAGCTTTCTTT,CASSLALGNTEAFF
TRBJ1-3,.,once,TRBV2,TGTGCCAGCAGTGACGGGACTACCGTCGGAAACACCATATATTTT,CASSDGTTVGNTIYF
TRBJ1-6,.,.,TRBV9,TGTGCCAGCAGCGATAAGGGACAAGGGCCTTCACCCCTCCACTTT,CASSDKGQGPSPLHF
TRBJ2-5,TRBD2,few,TRBV4-2,TGTGCCAGCAGCCAGACTAGCGGGGTGGGGCAAGAGACCCAGTACTTC,CASSQTSGVGQETQYF
TRBJ2-7,.,.,TRBV7-9,TGTGCCAGCAGCCAAACTAGTTTATACGAGCAGTACTTC,CASSQTSLYEQYF
TRBJ2-7,.,.,TRBV7-9,TGTGCCAGCAGCTTAGCGCCTGACGGAGGATACGAGCAGTACTTC,CASSLAPDGGYEQYF
TRBJ1-4,TRBD1,.,TRBV27,TGTGCCAGCAGGGGGGACAGGGGAGGAGAAAAACTGTTTTTT,CASRGDRGGEKLFF
TRBJ2-1,TRBD1,.,TRBV6-1,TGTGCCAGCAGTGCCCATGGCGGGACAGGACATAATGAGCAGTTCTTC,CASSAHGGTGHNEQFF
TRBJ1-2,.,.,TRBV6-6,TGTGCCAGCAGTTACGGGGAGGGGGTTGGCTACACCTTC,CASSYGEGVGYTF
TRBJ2-5,.,.,TRBV5-1,TGCGCCAGCAGCTTGGTTCGTGGGGGGGCCGGAGAGACCCAGTACTTC,CASSLVRGGAGETQYF
TRBJ2-6,.,few,TRBV9,TGTGCCAGCAGCCCTAAACCTGACACGGCACGCTCTGGGGCCAACGTCCTGACTTTC,CASSPKPDTARSGANVLTF
TRBJ1-1,TRBD1,.,TRBV7-3,TGTGCCAGCAGCTTAGGGCCGGGACAGGCAAAAACTGAAGCTTTCTTT,CASSLGPGQAKTEAFF
TRBJ2-3,TRBD2,.,TRBV7-2,TGTGCCAGCAGCTTAGGACTAGCGTCGATCGGTGCAGATACGCAGTATTTT,CASSLGLASIGADTQYF
TRBJ2-2,.,.,TRBV6-1,TGTGCCAGCAGTGAACAGGGGACCACCGGGGAGCTGTTTTTT,CASSEQGTTGELFF
TRBJ2-3,TRBD1,.,TRBV7-2,TGTGCCAGCAGCTTAAACAGGGGCGATACGCAGTATTTT,CASSLNRGDTQYF
TRBJ1-4,TRBD1,.,TRBV19,TGTGCCAGTAGTCTATCGACAGGGCAGAATGAAAAACTGTTTTTT,CASSLSTGQNEKLFF
TRBJ2-5,TRBD1,.,TRBV6-1,TGTGCCAGCAGTGAAGCGGCACAGGGGGCAGAGACCCAGTACTTC,CASSEAAQGAETQYF
TRBJ2-1,.,.,TRBV7-3,TGTGCCAGCAGTTGGGACTCTTACAATGAGCAGTTCTTC,CASSWDSYNEQFF
TRBJ1-1,.,.,TRBV5-1,TGCGCCAGCAGTTGGGGGGGGGCTGAAGCTTTCTTT,CASSWGGAEAFF
TRBJ2-3,TRBD2,many,TRBV4-2,TGTGCCAGCAGCACTACTAGCGGGGGGGGTGTAGATACGCAGTATTTT,CASSTTSGGGVDTQYF
TRBJ2-5,TRBD2,few,TRBV5-4,TGTGCCAGCAGCTCCCGGGATAGCGGGGGGGTACAAGAGACCCAGTACTTC,CASSSRDSGGVQETQYF
TRBJ2-1,TRBD1,.,TRBV9,TGTGCCAGCAGCGCCCCTAGGACAGGTTCTTACAATGAGCAGTTCTTC,CASSAPRTGSYNEQFF